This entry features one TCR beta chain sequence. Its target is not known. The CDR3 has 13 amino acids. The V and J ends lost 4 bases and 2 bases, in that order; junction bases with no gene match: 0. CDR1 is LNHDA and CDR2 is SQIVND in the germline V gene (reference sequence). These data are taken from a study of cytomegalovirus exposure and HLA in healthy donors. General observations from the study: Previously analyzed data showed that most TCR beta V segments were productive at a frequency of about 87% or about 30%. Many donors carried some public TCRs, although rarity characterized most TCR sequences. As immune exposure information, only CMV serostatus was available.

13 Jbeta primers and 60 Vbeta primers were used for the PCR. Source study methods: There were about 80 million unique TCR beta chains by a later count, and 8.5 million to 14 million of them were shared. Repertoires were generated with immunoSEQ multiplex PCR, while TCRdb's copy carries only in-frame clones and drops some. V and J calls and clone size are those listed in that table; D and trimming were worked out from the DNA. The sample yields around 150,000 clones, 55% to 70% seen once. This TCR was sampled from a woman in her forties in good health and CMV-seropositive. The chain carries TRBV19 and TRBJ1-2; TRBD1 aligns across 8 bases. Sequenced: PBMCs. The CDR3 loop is CASSRDRNYGYTF. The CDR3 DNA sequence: TGTGCCAGTAGTAGGGACAGGAACTATGGCTACACCTTC.